What follows are 26 T cell receptor beta chains derived from one specimen sequenced in a study of T-cell reconstitution after alpha-beta-depleted transplantation in children. As it was prepared, the TCRbeta library received unique molecular identifiers. MiXCR, run by TCRdb on the PCR reads, gives a single entry per CDR3 protein. The sample lists fewer than 250,000 distinct CDR3 sequences, approximately 8% occurring once. The specimen was PBMCs, mostly from graft donor cells, collected 180 days after TCRalphabeta/CD19-depleted stem cell transplant. The receptor set was obtained from a male patient younger than 18 who had a stem cell transplant for acute lymphoblastic leukemia, so the T cells may come from the graft donor.

This clonotype was recorded many times. V is TRBV20-1 and J is TRBJ1-6; tentative D call: TRBD1 (5 bases). V lost 3 bases to trimming and J lost 7 bases, with 19 bases between them. Germline V gives CDR1 DFQATT, CDR2 SNEGSKA (reference sequence). The CDR3 runs to 16 residues. CDR3 protein: CSASSPDSSTNSPLHF. CDR3 bases: TGCAGTGCTAGTTCCCCCGACAGCAGCACCAATTCACCCCTCCACTTT.

In this sample, this clonotype turned up many times. V gene TRBV20-1 combines with J gene TRBJ2-7; 12 bases match TRBD2. Per the germline V gene, CDR1 is DFQATT and CDR2 is SNEGSKA (reference sequence). The ends lost 1 base at V and 7 bases at J; junction bases unmatched: 14. The CDR3 has 17 amino acids. As DNA, the CDR3 is TGCAGTGCTAGAGGCCTTCTAGCGGGGGGGCCGGTGGGGGAGCAGTACTTC. Protein product: CSARGLLAGGPVGEQYF.

This clonotype was observed at least ten times. J is TRBJ2-7 and V is TRBV20-1; TRBD2 agrees at 12 bases. J lost 5 bases, V lost 0 bases, and 5 bases had no gene match. In germline, CDR1 is DFQATT, CDR2 SNEGSKA (reference sequence). The CDR3 consists of 15 residues. CDR3 DNA sequence: TGCAGTGCTAGAGATTCGGCTAGCGGGAGGGACGAGCAGTACTTC. Encoded protein: CSARDSASGRDEQYF.

This clonotype was recorded many times. V and J are TRBV5-1 and TRBJ2-1; 7 nucleotides agree with TRBD2. The germline V gene encodes CDR1 SGHRS and CDR2 YFSETQ. V gave up 1 base and J gave up 7 bases; unmatched junction bases: 8. CDR3 length: 15 amino acids. CDR3 nucleotides: TGCGCCAGCAGCTTGTCCCTCGGGGGGAGGAATGAGCAGTTCTTC. Encoded protein: CASSLSLGGRNEQFF. Full variable domain (missing parts from reference TRBV5-1 and TRBJ2-1): KAGVTQTPRYLIKTRGQQVTLSCSPISGHRSVSWYQQTPGQGLQFLFEYFSETQRNKGNFPGRFSGRQFSNSRSEMNVSTLELGDSALYLCASSLSLGGRNEQFFGPGTRLTVL.

The V gene is TRBV10-2, the J gene TRBJ1-2, with TRBD1 as a possible D gene (5 bases). The ends were cut back, 2 bases at V and 4 bases at J, with 26 bases in the middle. Germline CDR1 and CDR2: WSHSY and SAAADI. The CDR3 consists of 19 residues. CDR3 amino acids: CASSEMKRPWGRPLYGYTF. As DNA, the CDR3 is TGCGCCAGCAGTGAGATGAAGCGGCCTTGGGGACGGCCGCTCTATGGCTACACCTTC.

This clonotype occurred many times. The chain carries TRBV19 and TRBJ2-7, with no clear D. The V and J ends lost 5 bases and 4 bases respectively, with 15 bases between them. The CDR3 has 14 amino acids. Germline V gene sequence: CDR1 LNHDA, CDR2 SQIVND (reference sequence). For the CDR3, the DNA is TGTGCCAGTAGTCCCCGCAGCTCTGGGTACGAGCAGTACTTC. It codes for CASSPRSSGYEQYF.

This clonotype was found many times. The CDR3 DNA follows: TGTGCCAGCAGCTTAGTTGGGGAGATGCCCCAGCATTTT. Translating gives CASSLVGEMPQHF. This rearrangement joins TRBV7-2 to TRBJ1-5, with D hard to call. Germline CDR1 and CDR2: SGHTA and FQGNSA. This CDR3 is built from 13 residues. V lost 1 base, J lost 9 bases, and 10 bases lay in between.

In regard to this clonotype: A much larger clone lies one base from this, so it may be a read error. The J gene is TRBJ2-3, the V gene TRBV5-1, with a possible D match to TRBD2 (6 bases). Germline V gene data show CDR1 as SGHRS and CDR2 as YFSETQ. This CDR3 has 15 residues. Trimming took off 4 bases at V and 2 bases at J, with 14 bases between the two ends. The CDR3 DNA reads as TGCGCCAGCAGCCCGGAGGGCCGGGTCACAGATACGCAGTATTTT. Translating gives CASSPEGRVTDTQYF.

This clonotype appeared many times. The chain recombines TRBV28 with TRBJ2-6; no definite D call. Germline V gene sequence: CDR1 MDHEN, CDR2 SYDVKM. The CDR3 contains 16 residues. Trimming removed 4 bases at V and 2 bases at J, with 12 bases between. DNA of the CDR3: TGTGCCAGCAGTTCACCCTCACGGGCTGGGGCCAACGTCCTGACTTTC. Its translation: CASSSPSRAGANVLTF.

This clonotype was counted ten times or more. The V call is TRBV29-1, the J call TRBJ2-7, with 7 nucleotides matching TRBD2. Germline lookup yields CDR1 SQVTM and CDR2 ANQGSEA. The CDR3 contains 12 residues. The V segment lost 2 bases and the J segment 4 bases; nucleotides outside the gene matches: 2. CDR3 amino acids: CSVEQGGYEQYF. CDR3 coding DNA: TGCAGCGTTGAACAGGGAGGGTACGAGCAGTACTTC.

About this clonotype: One base away lies a much larger clone, so this may be a sequencing read error. The chain recombines TRBV14 with TRBJ1-1; 7 positions agree with TRBD1. In germline, CDR1 is SGHDN, CDR2 FVKESK. This CDR3 has 15 residues. The CDR3: CTSSHSGTANVEAFF. The CDR3 region has the DNA TGTACCAGCAGCCACTCCGGGACAGCCAACGTTGAAGCTTTCTTT.

This clonotype was counted ten times or more. The genes are TRBV15 and TRBJ2-3; D is undetermined. The CDR3 consists of 16 residues. V was cut by 1 base and J by 0 bases, with 11 bases left in between. Per the germline V gene, CDR1 is LNHNV and CDR2 is YYDKDF (reference sequence). The CDR3 DNA is TGTGCCACCAGCAGAGCAACCATAACTAGCACAGATACGCAGTATTTT. Translated: CATSRATITSTDTQYF.

This clonotype came up many times. This sequence joins TRBV18 and TRBJ1-5, with D tentatively TRBD1 (6 bases). The CDR3 is made up of 18 amino acids. Trimming removed 3 bases at V and 3 bases at J, with 21 bases between. Per the germline V gene, CDR1 is KGHSH and CDR2 is LQKENI. CDR3 in amino acids: CASSPEPDSFTSNQPQHF. CDR3 nucleotides: TGTGCCAGCTCACCGGAGCCGGACAGCTTTACTTCCAATCAGCCCCAGCATTTT.

The rearrangement joins TRBV19 to TRBJ2-7; D possibly corresponds to TRBD1 (5 bases). In germline, CDR1 is LNHDA, CDR2 SQIVND (reference sequence). Trimming left V 3 bases short and J 3 bases short, with 15 bases between. This CDR3 contains 15 residues. The CDR3 spells CASSISTGPYYEQYF. In nucleotides, the CDR3 is TGTGCCAGTAGTATCTCCACAGGTCCTTACTACGAGCAGTACTTC.

To note about this clonotype: A much larger clone differs by one base, so this may be a read error. The chain is built from TRBV6-2 or TRBV6-3 and TRBJ1-5, with D uncertain. Germline lookup yields CDR1 MNHEY and CDR2 SVGEGT. The CDR3 has 15 amino acids. V was clipped by 2 bases and J by 9 bases, with 17 bases between them. The CDR3 DNA follows: TGTGCCAGCAGTTACCCGGGATCGGGAAACAGGCCCCAGCATTTT. Translating gives CASSYPGSGNRPQHF.

This clonotype was seen ten or more times. This chain joins TRBV4-3 and TRBJ1-6, with TRBD1 matching over 8 bases. The CDR3 has 16 residues. Per germline, CDR1 LGHNA and CDR2 YSLEER. V lost 1 base to trimming and J lost 5 bases; unmatched junction nucleotides: 4. The CDR3 loop reads CASSQAQGADNSPLHF. CDR3 bases: TGCGCCAGCAGCCAAGCCCAGGGGGCGGATAATTCACCCCTCCACTTT.

This clonotype was observed many times. The chain combines TRBV11-2 with TRBJ1-4; D not certain. The CDR3 consists of 14 residues. The ends were cut back, 5 bases at V and 4 bases at J, with 11 bases in the middle. Germline CDR1 SGHAT, CDR2 FQNNGV. The CDR3 reads CASSLGPFNEKLFF. The CDR3 DNA is TGTGCCAGCAGCCTCGGGCCTTTTAATGAAAAACTGTTTTTT.

This clonotype has a single count. This likely comes from a read error, as the CDR3 has no conserved phenylalanine or tryptophan at its end. The chain links TRBV27 to TRBJ2-3; D remains unclear. CDR1 is MNHEY, CDR2 SMNVEV, per germline (reference sequence). The CDR3 loop spans 11 amino acids. The V and J ends lost 4 bases and 2 bases respectively, with 1 base between them. CDR3 sequence (DNA): TGTGCCAGCAGTTCCACAGATACGCAGTATTCT. Protein: CASSSTDTQYS.

This chain links TRBV19 with TRBJ1-1, with D unclear. V was trimmed by 1 base and J by 5 bases, leaving 17 bases between them. The germline V gene has CDR1 LNHDA and CDR2 SQIVND (reference sequence). The CDR3 sequence is 16 residues long. The CDR3 DNA reads as TGTGCCAGTAGTATAGCAAGGAACAGCCGACGGACTGAAGCTTTCTTT. Residues: CASSIARNSRRTEAFF.

At least ten counts were recorded for this clonotype. The rearrangement uses TRBV5-1 and TRBJ1-4; D may be TRBD1 (6 bases). The germline V and J ends were trimmed by 2 bases and 5 bases, with 10 bases remaining between them. This CDR3 region has 14 residues. Germline V gives CDR1 SGHRS, CDR2 YFSETQ. CDR3 loop: CASSLGGKNEKLFF. The DNA for the CDR3 is TGCGCCAGCAGCTTAGGGGGGAAGAATGAAAAACTGTTTTTT.

Ten or more counts support this clonotype. The V gene is TRBV10-1, the J gene TRBJ1-1; 8 bases align to TRBD1. V trimming: 4 bases; J trimming: 11 bases; junction bases outside the gene matches: 6. Germline V lookup: CDR1 WNHNN, CDR2 SYGVQD (reference sequence). This CDR3 contains 12 residues. CDR3 DNA sequence: TGCGCCAGCAGTGGGGACAGGCTTAAGGCTTTCTTT. Translation gives CASSGDRLKAFF.

This clonotype was seen many times. The CDR3 protein is CASSQRGQGGQPQHF. CDR3 DNA sequence: TGTGCCAGCAGCCAAAGGGGACAGGGCGGTCAGCCCCAGCATTTT. The chain has TRBV4-2 and TRBJ1-5; 9 bases agree with TRBD1. V shed 2 bases and J 6 bases; nucleotides not matched to a gene: 5. This CDR3 region has 15 residues. Germline V lookup: CDR1 LGHNA, CDR2 YNFKEQ.

This clonotype has a count of ten or more. The chain couples TRBV20-1 to TRBJ2-1, with 9 bases that match TRBD2. The CDR3 loop spans 14 amino acids. The germline CDR1 and CDR2 sequences are DFQATT and SNEGSKA (reference sequence). After removal of 0 bases from V and 10 bases from J, the junction contained 7 bases not matched to a gene. The CDR3 reads CSARDGGLAREQFF. CDR3 nucleotides: TGCAGTGCTAGAGATGGGGGACTAGCTAGGGAGCAGTTCTTC.

V usage is TRBV11-2 and J usage is TRBJ2-7; D may be TRBD2 (5 bases). The ends were cut back, 5 bases at V and 3 bases at J, with 17 bases in the middle. The CDR3 sequence is 15 residues long. CDR1 is SGHAT and CDR2 is FQNNGV in the germline V gene. The DNA for the CDR3 is TGTGCCAGCAGCCATATTAGCGCCGGGGACTACGAGCAGTACTTC. Residues: CASSHISAGDYEQYF.

This chain uses TRBV23-1 with TRBJ2-7; D uncertain. TRBV23-1 is treated as an ORF (open reading frame) with a function not yet certain. This CDR3 comprises 14 residues. Trimming removed 0 bases at V and 6 bases at J, with 12 bases between. The CDR3 here is CASSQSDSPREQYF. CDR3 sequence (DNA): TGCGCCAGCAGTCAATCGGATTCCCCCCGCGAGCAGTACTTC.

V gene TRBV20-1 combines with J gene TRBJ2-1; unclear D gene. The CDR3 totals 21 residues. The V gene's germline CDR1 is DFQATT and CDR2 SNEGSKA (reference sequence). Trimming shortened V by 3 bases and J by 1 base, and 31 bases separated the two germline ends. CDR3 bases: TGCAGTGCTAGCGCTGTGGAGAGTGGGGTCCTCGACGGCCTGTCCTACAATGAGCAGTTCTTC. Protein product: CSASAVESGVLDGLSYNEQFF.